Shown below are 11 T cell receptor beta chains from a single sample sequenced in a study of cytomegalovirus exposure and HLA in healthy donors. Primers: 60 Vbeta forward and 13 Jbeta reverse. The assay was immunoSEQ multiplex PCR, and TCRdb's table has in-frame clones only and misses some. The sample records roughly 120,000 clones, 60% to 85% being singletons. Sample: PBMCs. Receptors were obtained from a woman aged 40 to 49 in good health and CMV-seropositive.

As DNA, the CDR3 is TGTGCCACCAGCGCCCGGGACAGTGGCCACACACCATATGGCTACACCTTC. Its protein is CATSARDSGHTPYGYTF. This chain links TRBV15 with TRBJ1-2; the match to TRBD1 covers 7 bases. CDR3 size: 17 residues. Germline lookup yields CDR1 LNHNV and CDR2 YYDKDF (reference sequence). Germline trimming cut 5 bases from V and 5 bases from J; bases unmatched to any gene: 17.

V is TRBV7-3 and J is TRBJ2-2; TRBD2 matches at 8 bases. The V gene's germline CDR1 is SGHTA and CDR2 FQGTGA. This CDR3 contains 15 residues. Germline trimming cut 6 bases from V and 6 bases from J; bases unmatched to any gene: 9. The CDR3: CASSLGLASSGELFF. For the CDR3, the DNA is TGTGCCAGCAGTTTAGGACTAGCATCGTCCGGGGAGCTGTTTTTT.

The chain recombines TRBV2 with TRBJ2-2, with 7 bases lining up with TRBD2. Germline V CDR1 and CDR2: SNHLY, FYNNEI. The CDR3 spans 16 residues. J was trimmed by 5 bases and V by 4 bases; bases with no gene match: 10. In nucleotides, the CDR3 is TGTGCCAGCAGTGGGGCTAGCGGAACACGGACCGGGGAGCTGTTTTTT. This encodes CASSGASGTRTGELFF.

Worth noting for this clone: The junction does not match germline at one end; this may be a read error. Here the CDR3 reads CASSVDRGFAYEQYF. DNA of the CDR3: TGTGCTAGCAGCGTCGACAGGGGGTTTGCCTACGAGCAGTACTTC. This chain links TRBV7-7 with TRBJ2-5; 9 bases line up with TRBD1. The end of the DNA is better explained by TRBJ2-7, so the J call may be wrong. The V gene's germline CDR1 is SSHAT and CDR2 FNYEAQ (reference sequence). The CDR3 extends over 15 amino acids.

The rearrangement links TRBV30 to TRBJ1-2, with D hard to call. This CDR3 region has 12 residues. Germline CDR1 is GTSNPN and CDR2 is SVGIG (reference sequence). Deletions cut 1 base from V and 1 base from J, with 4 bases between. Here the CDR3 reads CAWSDNNYGYTF. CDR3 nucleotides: TGTGCCTGGAGTGACAATAACTATGGCTACACCTTC.

This CDR3 is CASSPSSGRTEQYF. CDR3 DNA: TGTGCCAGCAGCCCCTCCAGCGGGAGGACCGAGCAGTACTTC. The chain is built from TRBV7-2 and TRBJ2-7; TRBD2 agrees at 9 bases. The CDR3 runs 14 residues. From germline, CDR1 is SGHTA and CDR2 FQGNSA. V gave up 5 bases and J gave up 6 bases; unmatched junction bases: 8.

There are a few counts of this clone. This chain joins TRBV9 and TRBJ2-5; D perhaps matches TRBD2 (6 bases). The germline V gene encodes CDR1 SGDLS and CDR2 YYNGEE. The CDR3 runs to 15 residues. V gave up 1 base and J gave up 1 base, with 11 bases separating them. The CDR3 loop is CASSVTGVLQETQYF. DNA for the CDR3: TGTGCCAGCAGCGTAACGGGGGTCCTCCAAGAGACCCAGTACTTC.

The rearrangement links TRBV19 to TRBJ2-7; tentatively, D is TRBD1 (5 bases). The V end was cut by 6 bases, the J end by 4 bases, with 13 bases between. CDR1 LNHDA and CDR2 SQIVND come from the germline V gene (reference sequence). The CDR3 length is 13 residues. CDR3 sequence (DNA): TGTGCCAGTAGAGGGGTTGCGGAATACGAGCAGTACTTC. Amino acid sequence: CASRGVAEYEQYF. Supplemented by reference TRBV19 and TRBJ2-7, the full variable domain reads DGGITQSPKYLFRKEGQNVTLSCEQNLNHDAMYWYRQDPGQGLRLIYYSQIVNDFQKGDIAEGYSVSREKKESFPLTVTSAQKNPTAFYLCASRGVAEYEQYFGPGTRLTVT.

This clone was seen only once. CDR3: CASSLSSGGSYEQYF. CDR3 coding DNA: TGTGCCAGCTCACTAAGTAGCGGGGGCTCCTACGAGCAGTACTTC. The genes are TRBV18 and TRBJ2-7; 9 positions match TRBD2. The CDR3 is made up of 15 amino acids. Germline assignment: CDR1 KGHSH and CDR2 LQKENI. The V and J ends lost 4 bases and 0 bases, in that order; junction bases with no gene match: 4.

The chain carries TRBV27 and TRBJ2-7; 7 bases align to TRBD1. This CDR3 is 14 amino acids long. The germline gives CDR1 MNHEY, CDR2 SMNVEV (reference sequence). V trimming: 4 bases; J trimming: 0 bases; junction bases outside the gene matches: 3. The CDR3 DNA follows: TGTGCCAGCAGTTCGGGACAGCTCTCCTACGAGCAGTACTTC. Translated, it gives CASSSGQLSYEQYF.

Written as DNA, the CDR3 is TGTGCCAGCAGCTTGCGGCAGGGGGCTGGGTACGAGCAGTACTTC. Translated, it gives CASSLRQGAGYEQYF. The V and J genes are TRBV5-4 and TRBJ2-7, with 8 bases that match TRBD1. The CDR3 loop spans 15 amino acids. Losses at the gene ends were 1 base for V and 4 bases for J; bases not matched to a gene: 7. Germline assignment: CDR1 SGHNT and CDR2 YYREEE (reference sequence).